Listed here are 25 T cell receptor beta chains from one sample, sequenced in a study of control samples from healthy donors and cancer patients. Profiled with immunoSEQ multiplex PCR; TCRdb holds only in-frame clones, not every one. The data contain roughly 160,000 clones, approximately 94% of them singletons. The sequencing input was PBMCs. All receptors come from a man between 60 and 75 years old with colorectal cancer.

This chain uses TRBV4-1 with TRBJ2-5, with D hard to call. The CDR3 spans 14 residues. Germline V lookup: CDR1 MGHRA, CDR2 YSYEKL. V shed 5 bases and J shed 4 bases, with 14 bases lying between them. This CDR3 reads CASSDRLGRETQYF. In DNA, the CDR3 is TGCGCCAGCAGCGATCGCCTGGGTAGAGAGACCCAGTACTTC.

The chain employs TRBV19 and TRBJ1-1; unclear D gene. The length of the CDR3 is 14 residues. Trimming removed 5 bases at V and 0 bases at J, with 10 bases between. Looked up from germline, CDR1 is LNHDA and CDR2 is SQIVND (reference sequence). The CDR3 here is CASSSTYMNTEAFF. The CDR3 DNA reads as TGTGCCAGTAGTTCGACATATATGAACACTGAAGCTTTCTTT.

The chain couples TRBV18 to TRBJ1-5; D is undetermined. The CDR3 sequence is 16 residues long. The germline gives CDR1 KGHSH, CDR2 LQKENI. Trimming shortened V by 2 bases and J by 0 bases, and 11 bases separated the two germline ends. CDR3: CASSPGNSNSNQPQHF. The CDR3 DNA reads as TGTGCCAGCTCACCAGGGAACAGTAATAGCAATCAGCCCCAGCATTTT. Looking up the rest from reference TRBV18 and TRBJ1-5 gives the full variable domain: NAGVMQNPRHLVRRRGQEARLRCSPMKGHSHVYWYRQLPEEGLKFMVYLQKENIIDESGMPKERFSAEFPKEGPSILRIQQVVRGDSAAYFCASSPGNSNSNQPQHFGDGTRLSIL.

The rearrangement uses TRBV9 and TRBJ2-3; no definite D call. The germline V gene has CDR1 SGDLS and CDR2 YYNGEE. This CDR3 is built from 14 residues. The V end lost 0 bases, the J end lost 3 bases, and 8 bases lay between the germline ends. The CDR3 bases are TGTGCCAGCAGCGTAGAATGGCCGACAGATACGCAGTATTTT. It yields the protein CASSVEWPTDTQYF.

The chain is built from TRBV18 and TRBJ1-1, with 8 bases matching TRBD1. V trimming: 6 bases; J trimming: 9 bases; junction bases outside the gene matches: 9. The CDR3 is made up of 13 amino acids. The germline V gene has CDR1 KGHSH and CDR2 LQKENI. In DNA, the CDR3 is TGTGCCAGCTCTTTTCTGGACAGGGAGCAAGCTTTCTTT. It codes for CASSFLDREQAFF.

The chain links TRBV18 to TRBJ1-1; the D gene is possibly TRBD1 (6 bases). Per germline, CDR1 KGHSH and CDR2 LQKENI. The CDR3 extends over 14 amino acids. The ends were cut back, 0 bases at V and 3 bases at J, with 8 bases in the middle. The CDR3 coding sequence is TGTGCCAGCTCACCACCGAACAGGGACACTGAAGCTTTCTTT. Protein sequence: CASSPPNRDTEAFF.

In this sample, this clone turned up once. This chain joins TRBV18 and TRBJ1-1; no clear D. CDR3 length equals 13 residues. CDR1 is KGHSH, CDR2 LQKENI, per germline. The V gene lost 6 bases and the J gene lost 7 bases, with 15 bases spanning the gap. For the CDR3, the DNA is TGTGCCAGCTCTTCCGGAGGGCAGTTTGAAGCTTTCTTT. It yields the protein CASSSGGQFEAFF.

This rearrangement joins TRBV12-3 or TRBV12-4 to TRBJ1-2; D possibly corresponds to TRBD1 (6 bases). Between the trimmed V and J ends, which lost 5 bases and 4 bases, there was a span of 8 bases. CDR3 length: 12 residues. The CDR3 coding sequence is TGTGCCAGCAGTCTGGGGGCCTATGGCTACACCTTC. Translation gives CASSLGAYGYTF.

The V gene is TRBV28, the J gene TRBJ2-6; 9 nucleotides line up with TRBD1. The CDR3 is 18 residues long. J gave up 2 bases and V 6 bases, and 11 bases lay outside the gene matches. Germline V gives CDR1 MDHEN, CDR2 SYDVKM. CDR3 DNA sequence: TGTGCCAGCAGACGTCACGGGACAGGGTTCCCTGGGGCCAACGTCCTGACTTTC. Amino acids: CASRRHGTGFPGANVLTF.

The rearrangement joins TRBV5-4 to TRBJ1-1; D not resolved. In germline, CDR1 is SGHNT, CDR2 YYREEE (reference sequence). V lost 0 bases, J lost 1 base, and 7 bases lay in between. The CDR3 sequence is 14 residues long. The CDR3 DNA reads TGTGCCAGCAGCTTGGACAGATGGAACACTGAAGCTTTCTTT. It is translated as CASSLDRWNTEAFF.

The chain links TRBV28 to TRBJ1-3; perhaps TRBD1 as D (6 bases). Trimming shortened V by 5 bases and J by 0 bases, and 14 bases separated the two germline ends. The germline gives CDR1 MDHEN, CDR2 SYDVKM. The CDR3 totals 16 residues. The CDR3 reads CASSGGPASSGNTIYF. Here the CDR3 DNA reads TGTGCCAGCAGTGGGGGGCCAGCTAGCTCTGGAAACACCATATATTTT.

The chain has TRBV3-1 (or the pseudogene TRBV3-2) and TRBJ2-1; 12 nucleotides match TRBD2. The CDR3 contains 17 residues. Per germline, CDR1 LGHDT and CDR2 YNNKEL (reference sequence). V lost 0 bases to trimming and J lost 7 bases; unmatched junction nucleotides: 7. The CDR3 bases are TGTGCCAGCAGCCAAGAGGTCCTAGCGGGGGGGCTTAATGAGCAGTTCTTC. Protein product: CASSQEVLAGGLNEQFF.

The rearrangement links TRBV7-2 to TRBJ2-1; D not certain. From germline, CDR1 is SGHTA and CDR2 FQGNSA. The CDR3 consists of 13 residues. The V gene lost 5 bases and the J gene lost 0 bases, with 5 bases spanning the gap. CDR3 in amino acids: CASSPSSYNEQFF. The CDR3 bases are TGTGCCAGCAGCCCAAGCTCCTACAATGAGCAGTTCTTC. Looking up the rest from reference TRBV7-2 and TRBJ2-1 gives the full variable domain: GAGVSQSPSNKVTEKGKDVELRCDPISGHTALYWYRQSLGQGLEFLIYFQGNSAPDKSGLPSDRFSAERTGGSVSTLTIQRTQQEDSAVYLCASSPSSYNEQFFGPGTRLTVL.

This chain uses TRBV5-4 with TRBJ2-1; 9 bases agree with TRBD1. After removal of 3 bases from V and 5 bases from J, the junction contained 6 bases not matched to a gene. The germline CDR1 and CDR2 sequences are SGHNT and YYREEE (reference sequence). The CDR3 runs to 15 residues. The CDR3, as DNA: TGTGCCAGCAGCTCCCGGGACAGGGTCGACAATGAGCAGTTCTTC. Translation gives CASSSRDRVDNEQFF.

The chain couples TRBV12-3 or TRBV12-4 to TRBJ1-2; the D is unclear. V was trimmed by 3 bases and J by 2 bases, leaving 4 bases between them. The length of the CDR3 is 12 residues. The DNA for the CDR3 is TGTGCCAGCAGTTTTGAGAACTATGGCTACACCTTC. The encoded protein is CASSFENYGYTF.

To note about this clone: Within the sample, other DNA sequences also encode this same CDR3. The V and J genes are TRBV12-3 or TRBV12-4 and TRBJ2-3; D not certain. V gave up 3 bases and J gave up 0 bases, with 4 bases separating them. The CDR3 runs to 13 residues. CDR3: CASSLGSTDTQYF. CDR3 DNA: TGTGCCAGCAGTTTGGGTAGCACAGATACGCAGTATTTT.

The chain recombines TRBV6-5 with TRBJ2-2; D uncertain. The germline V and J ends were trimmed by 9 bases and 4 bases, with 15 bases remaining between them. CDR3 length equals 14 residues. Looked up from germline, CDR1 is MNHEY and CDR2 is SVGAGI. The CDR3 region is CASAAQTITGELFF. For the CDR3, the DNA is TGTGCCAGTGCTGCTCAGACCATCACCGGGGAGCTGTTTTTT.

The CDR3 DNA follows: TGCAGTGCTAGTCGGACAGGGGTGAACACTGAAGCTTTCTTT. It codes for CSASRTGVNTEAFF. This sequence joins TRBV20-1 and TRBJ1-1; 9 bases fit TRBD1. CDR3 length: 14 residues. Germline V gene sequence: CDR1 DFQATT, CDR2 SNEGSKA (reference sequence). Trimming removed 3 bases from V and 0 bases from J; junction bases left unmatched: 2.

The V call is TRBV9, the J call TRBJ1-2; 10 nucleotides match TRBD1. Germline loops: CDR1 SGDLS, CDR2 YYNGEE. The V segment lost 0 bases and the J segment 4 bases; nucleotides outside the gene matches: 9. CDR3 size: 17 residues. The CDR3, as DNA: TGTGCCAGCAGCGTAGCTAGGGGGACAGGGGTCTCCTATGGCTACACCTTC. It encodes CASSVARGTGVSYGYTF. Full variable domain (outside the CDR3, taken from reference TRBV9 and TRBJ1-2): DSGVTQTPKHLITATGQRVTLRCSPRSGDLSVYWYQQSLDQGLQFLIQYYNGEERAKGNILERFSAQQFPDLHSELNLSSLELGDSALYFCASSVARGTGVSYGYTFGSGTRLTVV.

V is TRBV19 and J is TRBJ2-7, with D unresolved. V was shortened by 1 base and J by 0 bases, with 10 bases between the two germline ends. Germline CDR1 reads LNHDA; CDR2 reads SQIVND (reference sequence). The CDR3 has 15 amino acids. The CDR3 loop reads CASSIGDLSSYEQYF. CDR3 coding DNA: TGTGCCAGTAGTATAGGAGACTTGAGCTCCTACGAGCAGTACTTC.

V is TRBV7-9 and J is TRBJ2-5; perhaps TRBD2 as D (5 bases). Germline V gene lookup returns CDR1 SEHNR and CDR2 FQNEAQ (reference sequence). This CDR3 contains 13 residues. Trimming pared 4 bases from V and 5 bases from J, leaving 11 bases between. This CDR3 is CASSSSPGETQYF. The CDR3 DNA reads TGTGCCAGCAGCTCATCACCGGGGGAGACCCAGTACTTC. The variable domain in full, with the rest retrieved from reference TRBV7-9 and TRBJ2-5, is DTGVSQNPRHKITKRGQNVTFRCDPISEHNRLYWYRQTLGQGPEFLTYFQNEAQLEKSRLLSDRFSAERPKGSFSTLEIQRTEQGDSAMYLCASSSSPGETQYFGPGTRLLVL.

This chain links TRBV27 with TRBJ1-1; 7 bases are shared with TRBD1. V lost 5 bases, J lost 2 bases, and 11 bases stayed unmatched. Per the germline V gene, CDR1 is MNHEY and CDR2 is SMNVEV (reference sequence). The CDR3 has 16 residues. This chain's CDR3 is CASSTRRQGRNTEAFF. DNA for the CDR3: TGTGCCAGCAGTACCCGACGACAGGGCCGAAACACTGAAGCTTTCTTT.

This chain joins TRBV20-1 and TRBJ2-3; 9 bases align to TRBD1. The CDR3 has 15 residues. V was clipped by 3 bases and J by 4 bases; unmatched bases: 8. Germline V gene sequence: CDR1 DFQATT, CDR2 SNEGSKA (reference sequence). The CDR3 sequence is CSASIGDREADTQYF. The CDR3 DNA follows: TGCAGTGCTAGTATAGGGGACAGGGAGGCAGATACGCAGTATTTT.

CDR3 coding DNA: TGTGCCAGCAGCATCTCGGGACTAGCGGGGGGGCTTAAAGATACGCAGTATTTT. As protein: CASSISGLAGGLKDTQYF. J is TRBJ2-3 and V is TRBV3-1 (or the pseudogene TRBV3-2); TRBD2 aligns across 16 bases. The CDR3 covers 18 residues. J gave up 5 bases and V 5 bases, and 10 bases lay outside the gene matches. Germline V lookup: CDR1 LGHDT, CDR2 YNNKEL (reference sequence).

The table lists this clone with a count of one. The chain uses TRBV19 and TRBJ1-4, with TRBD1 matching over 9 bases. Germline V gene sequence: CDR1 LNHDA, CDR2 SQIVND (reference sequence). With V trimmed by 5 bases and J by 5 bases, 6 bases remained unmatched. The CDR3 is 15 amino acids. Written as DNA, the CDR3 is TGTGCCAGTAGTGTGGGACAGGGCGGGAATGAAAAACTGTTTTTT. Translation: CASSVGQGGNEKLFF.